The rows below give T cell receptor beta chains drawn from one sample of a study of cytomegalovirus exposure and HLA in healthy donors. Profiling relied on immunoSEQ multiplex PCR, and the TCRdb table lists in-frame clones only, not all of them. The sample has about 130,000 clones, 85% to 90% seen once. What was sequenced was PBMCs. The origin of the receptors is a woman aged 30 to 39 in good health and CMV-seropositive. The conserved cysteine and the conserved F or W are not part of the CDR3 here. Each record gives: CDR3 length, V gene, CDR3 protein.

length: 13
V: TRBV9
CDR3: ASSALQGVREKLF

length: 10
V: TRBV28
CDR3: ASRSGSGELF

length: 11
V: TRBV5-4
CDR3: ASSLGPVDEQY

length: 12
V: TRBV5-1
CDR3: ASSDPDGLAGGI

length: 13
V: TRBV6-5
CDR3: ASTPDRSSGNTIY

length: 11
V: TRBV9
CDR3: ASSVDREDEQY

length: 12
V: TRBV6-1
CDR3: ASGRTGEGEKLF

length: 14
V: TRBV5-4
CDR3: ASSDPSGRAKNIQY

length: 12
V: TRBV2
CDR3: ASSGQRSSYEQY

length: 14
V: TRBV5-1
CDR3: ASSLGARTNTGELF

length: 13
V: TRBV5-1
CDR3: ASSASGSSGNTIY

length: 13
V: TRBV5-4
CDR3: ASSLDRGVTDTQY

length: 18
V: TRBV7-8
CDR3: ASSRAGESLAFSGANVLT

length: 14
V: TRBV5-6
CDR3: ASSLGLAGRPPNKY

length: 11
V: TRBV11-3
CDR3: ASSRDYTDTQY

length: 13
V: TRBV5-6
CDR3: ASSTGPSGRYEQY

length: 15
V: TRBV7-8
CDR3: ASSLAEDRLPPYEQY

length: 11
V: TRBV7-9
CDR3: ASSFGDFNEQF

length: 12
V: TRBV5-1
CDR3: ASSLAGGAETQY